The following is a T cell receptor (beta chain) sequence with its context. Data came from immunoSEQ multiplex PCR; TCRdb stores just in-frame clones and leaves some out. The sample holds fewer than 200,000 clones, 70% to 90% seen once. The sample belongs to a study of blood T cell repertoires in COVID-19. Germline V CDR1 and CDR2: SGHRS, YFSETQ. V shed 6 bases, J shed 7 bases, and the junction held 8 bases outside the gene matches. The CDR3 is made up of 14 amino acids. Source material: peripheral blood. The chain is built from TRBV5-1 and TRBJ2-7; 12 positions match TRBD1. This clonotype was obtained from an elderly woman with COVID-19, enrolled during active disease. CDR3 in amino acids: CASNPGQGAREQYF. CDR3 bases: TGCGCCAGCAACCCGGGACAGGGGGCGCGAGAGCAGTACTTC. The whole variable domain, remainder taken from reference TRBV5-1 and TRBJ2-7, is KAGVTQTPRYLIKTRGQQVTLSCSPISGHRSVSWYQQTPGQGLQFLFEYFSETQRNKGNFPGRFSGRQFSNSRSEMNVSTLELGDSALYLCASNPGQGAREQYFGPGTRLTVT.